The clone carrying this T cell receptor (beta chain) was found a few times. This sample was included in a study of identical twins. From the 5' RACE reads, TCRdb called clonotypes with MiXCR, one entry per CDR3 protein. The sample yields approximately 220,000 distinct CDR3 sequences, under 10% seen once. Trimming took 8 bases from V and 4 from J, leaving 14 bases between them. The CDR3 spans 13 residues. The germline CDR1 and CDR2 sequences are MNHNS and SASEGT. This sample was also put to use in a study of yellow fever vaccine responses in identical twins.

The chain employs TRBV6-1 and TRBJ1-1; D perhaps matches TRBD1 (6 bases). This sequence was found in a woman aged 18-29 years in good health. The sample consisted of memory (CD45RO+) T cells sorted from blood. The chain's CDR3 is CASRRGLSTEAFF. In nucleotides, the CDR3 is TGTGCCAGCCGCCGGGGGCTTAGCACTGAAGCTTTCTTT.